This entry concerns a single T cell receptor beta chain. Its antigen is still unknown. This sample was included in a study of shared clonotypes between healthy human individuals. Whole-study context: Researchers drew samples from two women and a few men aged 18 to 49.

The germline V gene has CDR1 SGHRS and CDR2 YFSETQ. The CDR3 extends over 14 amino acids. Between the trimmed V and J ends, which lost 3 bases and 7 bases, there was a span of 14 bases. The study's findings and limits: Having only a few donors restricted how much genetic and exposure-history diversity was captured. Deeper or shallower sequencing was expected to change how clonotypes are shared among donors.

Some clones are missing from TCRdb's copy, which holds only in-frame ones; the method was immunoSEQ multiplex PCR. Seen here are about 2.2 million clones, roughly 93% observed once, and the top ten hold over 1.5%. In the naive CD8 group, cells lacked CD45RO and were positively selected for CCR7, so terminally differentiated effector memory CD45RA+ cells were left out. All the donors were Caucasian adults who lived in Nashville, Tennessee. The receptor was derived from a man between 18 and 35 years old in good health. Some clones in this sample may be carry-over from other donors' samples. The chain uses TRBV5-1 and TRBJ2-1; D possibly corresponds to TRBD2 (6 bases). The sample taken for sequencing was naive CD8+ T cells from PBMCs. The CDR3 loop reads CASSYPREVNEQFF. For the CDR3, the DNA is TGCGCCAGCAGCTATCCTAGGGAGGTGAATGAGCAGTTCTTC.